These 10 T cell receptor beta chains came from one sample sequenced in a study of shared T cell receptors in the human thymus. Measured with immunoSEQ multiplex PCR; TCRdb has only the in-frame clones, and not every one. This table has under 850,000 clones, more than 75% appearing once. The sample was also reused in another study, on human thymus T cells.

The specimen sequenced was thymocytes. These receptor sequences come from a boy under two years old with a congenital heart defect.

This clone was seen a single time. The V call is TRBV9, the J call TRBJ2-5, with TRBD1 matching over 7 bases. This CDR3 is built from 15 residues. Germline loops: CDR1 SGDLS, CDR2 YYNGEE. After removal of 3 bases from V and 3 bases from J, the junction contained 8 bases not matched to a gene. CDR3 bases: TGTGCCAGCAGCGCCACGACAGGGCAAGAAGAGACCCAGTACTTC. Protein product: CASSATTGQEETQYF.

V gene TRBV15 combines with J gene TRBJ2-7; 9 nucleotides match TRBD1. Germline loops: CDR1 LNHNV, CDR2 YYDKDF (reference sequence). With 2 bases clipped from V and 5 bases from J, the junction kept 10 bases outside the gene matches. CDR3 length: 16 amino acids. CDR3: CATSRPRGQGKNEQYF. DNA of the CDR3: TGTGCCACCAGCAGACCCCGCGGACAGGGGAAGAACGAGCAGTACTTC.

The chain employs TRBV11-2 and TRBJ2-1; 9 bases are a match to TRBD2. J lost 5 bases, V lost 3 bases, and 5 bases had no gene match. The CDR3 is 15 amino acids. Germline lookup yields CDR1 SGHAT and CDR2 FQNNGV. CDR3 loop: CASSLSSGRHNEQFF. The DNA of the CDR3 is TGTGCCAGCAGCTTGAGTAGCGGGAGACACAATGAGCAGTTCTTC.

The CDR3 loop is CASSPPGRTGIETQYF. CDR3 bases: TGTGCCAGCAGTCCCCCTGGCAGGACGGGGATAGAGACCCAGTACTTC. This sequence joins TRBV27 and TRBJ2-5; D possibly corresponds to TRBD2 (5 bases). Germline V CDR1 and CDR2: MNHEY, SMNVEV (reference sequence). The CDR3 runs to 16 residues. The germline V and J ends were trimmed by 5 bases and 4 bases, with 20 bases remaining between them.

The rearrangement links TRBV27 to TRBJ2-3, with TRBD2 matching 8 bases. From germline, CDR1 is MNHEY and CDR2 SMNVEV (reference sequence). The CDR3 totals 17 residues. V shed 6 bases, J shed 3 bases, and the junction held 14 bases outside the gene matches. The CDR3 DNA is TGTGCCAGCAGGGGGAGCGGGGGCCGCCTTTCAACAGATACGCAGTATTTT. It yields the protein CASRGSGGRLSTDTQYF.

V gene TRBV15 combines with J gene TRBJ1-4; 11 bases are shared with TRBD1. CDR3 size: 14 residues. Unmatched junction bases numbered 4, after V lost 5 bases and J lost 8 bases. Looked up from germline, CDR1 is LNHNV and CDR2 is YYDKDF (reference sequence). CDR3 nucleotides: TGTGCCACCAGCGCGGGACAGGGGGAGGAAAAACTGTTTTTT. Its protein product is CATSAGQGEEKLFF.

The chain uses TRBV19 and TRBJ1-2; 7 nucleotides line up with TRBD1. Germline CDR1 reads LNHDA; CDR2 reads SQIVND (reference sequence). The J segment lost 6 bases and the V segment lost 2 bases, leaving 6 bases of the junction unmatched. CDR3 size: 14 residues. CDR3 residues: CASSISTGKHGYTF. In DNA, the CDR3 is TGTGCCAGTAGTATATCGACAGGGAAACATGGCTACACCTTC.

The chain couples TRBV29-1 to TRBJ2-2; 8 bases map to TRBD2. The CDR3 is 17 amino acids. V shed 4 bases and J 4 bases; nucleotides not matched to a gene: 14. The germline CDR1 and CDR2 sequences are SQVTM and ANQGSEA. This CDR3 reads CSVGVPSGTRGTGELFF. CDR3 nucleotide sequence: TGCAGCGTTGGAGTCCCCTCCGGGACTAGAGGCACCGGGGAGCTGTTTTTT.

The genes are TRBV25-1 and TRBJ2-3, with 8 positions matching TRBD2. Germline trimming cut 1 base from V and 2 bases from J; bases unmatched to any gene: 5. The CDR3 length is 16 residues. The germline V gene has CDR1 MGHDK and CDR2 SYGVNS. The CDR3 nucleotides are TGTGCCAGCAGTGAATCGAGGCGGGAGGCCACAGATACGCAGTATTTT. This sequence encodes CASSESRREATDTQYF.

This chain joins TRBV5-4 and TRBJ2-2; D is unresolved. Trimming took 4 bases from V and 3 from J, leaving 10 bases between them. Germline CDR1 is SGHNT and CDR2 is YYREEE (reference sequence). This CDR3 is 14 amino acids long. In nucleotides, the CDR3 is TGTGCCAGCAGCCGCCCCGCGGACACCGGGGAGCTGTTTTTT. This sequence encodes CASSRPADTGELFF.